The 20 T cell receptor beta chains given below trace back to one sample, sequenced in a study of T cells in Graves' hyperthyroidism and ophthalmopathy. Researchers took RNA transcripts and amplified the TCR beta CDR3 regions from them. The HTBI primer set drove a first-round RT-PCR of the TCR CDR3. One entry per CDR3 protein, called by TCRdb with MiXCR from the multiplex PCR reads. The sample has around 390,000 distinct CDR3 sequences, 13% to 15% seen once. Sequences were obtained from blood. These receptors all come from a woman aged 25 to 45 with Graves' ophthalmopathy.

This clonotype was observed many times. The chain has TRBV19 and TRBJ2-1; no definite D call. Trimming took 3 bases from V and 0 from J, leaving 9 bases between them. Germline loops: CDR1 LNHDA, CDR2 SQIVND (reference sequence). The CDR3 has 15 amino acids. The CDR3 nucleotides read TGTGCCAGTAGTATCCCAGTGAGCTCCTACAATGAGCAGTTCTTC. Translation gives CASSIPVSSYNEQFF.

This clonotype came up a few times. The rearrangement joins TRBV4-2 to TRBJ2-6; D gene unclear. The germline V and J ends were trimmed by 1 base and 3 bases, with 10 bases remaining between them. Germline V gives CDR1 LGHNA, CDR2 YNFKEQ. There are 16 residues in the CDR3. CDR3 residues: CASSQGVFVGANVLTF. The CDR3 nucleotides are TGTGCCAGCAGCCAAGGCGTTTTCGTTGGGGCCAACGTCCTGACTTTC.

V gene TRBV4-1 combines with J gene TRBJ1-1; possible D gene TRBD1, 6 bases. The V gene's germline CDR1 is MGHRA and CDR2 YSYEKL. The CDR3 runs 16 residues. V dropped 3 bases and J dropped 0 bases, with 14 bases sitting between them. The CDR3 is CASSHLPGVLNTEAFF. The DNA of the CDR3 is TGCGCCAGCAGCCACCTCCCAGGGGTCCTGAACACTGAAGCTTTCTTT.

This clonotype was seen more than once but under ten times. This may come from a read error, since a much larger clone is one base off. The chain employs TRBV7-7 and TRBJ1-1; no clear D. CDR1 is SSHAT and CDR2 is FNYEAQ in the germline V gene (reference sequence). The CDR3 is 14 amino acids. The CDR3 reads CTSSPWQAHTEAFF. The CDR3 DNA reads TGTACTAGCAGCCCGTGGCAGGCGCACACTGAAGCTTTCTTT.

Only one count was recorded for this clonotype. V and J are TRBV4-2 and TRBJ1-4, with D possibly being TRBD1 (5 bases). Germline V gene lookup returns CDR1 LGHNA and CDR2 YNFKEQ. Trimming shortened V by 0 bases and J by 5 bases, and 16 bases separated the two germline ends. The CDR3 is made up of 17 amino acids. The DNA for the CDR3 is TGTGCCAGCAGCCAAGATTTTATTTGGGGGATGAATGAAAAACTGTTTTTT. Its protein is CASSQDFIWGMNEKLFF.

The chain recombines TRBV11-3 with TRBJ2-7, with TRBD2 matching over 8 bases. Germline V gives CDR1 SGHNT, CDR2 YENEEA. Germline trimming cut 2 bases from V and 3 bases from J; bases unmatched to any gene: 6. This CDR3 contains 15 residues. In nucleotides, the CDR3 is TGTGCCAGCAGCTTAATCGGGGGGGCGGTCTACGAGCAGTACTTC. Its translation: CASSLIGGAVYEQYF.

This clonotype was counted ten times or more. The chain's CDR3 is CAWRSESSNQPQHF. CDR3 DNA: TGTGCCTGGAGGTCGGAAAGTAGCAATCAGCCCCAGCATTTT. This chain uses TRBV30 with TRBJ1-5; D is uncertain. Germline V lookup: CDR1 GTSNPN, CDR2 SVGIG (reference sequence). The CDR3 contains 14 residues. Trimming removed 3 bases at V and 0 bases at J, with 9 bases between.

Turning to this clonotype: The junction shows a germline mismatch at one end, possibly a read error. For the CDR3, the DNA is TGTGTCAGCAGTTCTCGCGCAGTCTCCTACGAGCAGTACTTC. This translates into CVSSSRAVSYEQYF. This chain joins TRBV6-5 and TRBJ2-7; D ambiguous. The germline CDR1 and CDR2 sequences are MNHEY and SVGAGI. The CDR3 extends over 14 amino acids.

Details on this clonotype: Its ends do not fully match the called genes, so a read error is possible. This chain connects TRBV2 to TRBJ1-6; tentative D call: TRBD1 (6 bases). Germline assignment: CDR1 SNHLY and CDR2 FYNNEI. This CDR3 has 13 residues. CDR3: CASKNRDNSPLHF. The CDR3 DNA sequence: TGTGCCAGCAAGAACAGGGATAATTCGCCCCTCCACTTT.

This clonotype has a count of ten or more. The chain uses TRBV11-3 and TRBJ2-7; D possibly corresponds to TRBD2 (5 bases). V shed 1 base and J shed 0 bases, with 10 bases lying between them. Germline CDR1 SGHNT, CDR2 YENEEA. The CDR3 totals 15 residues. In DNA, the CDR3 is TGTGCCAGCAGCTTAGGAGGGTCTTACTCCTACGAGCAGTACTTC. It is translated as CASSLGGSYSYEQYF.

This clonotype was detected many times. This sequence joins TRBV11-2 and TRBJ2-5, with TRBD2 matching over 7 bases. V gave up 4 bases and J gave up 4 bases; unmatched junction bases: 3. Germline V gene data show CDR1 as SGHAT and CDR2 as FQNNGV. This CDR3 is built from 13 residues. The CDR3 nucleotides read TGTGCCAGCAGCTCAGGCGGGGGAGAGACCCAGTACTTC. Encoded protein: CASSSGGGETQYF.

This clonotype came up many times. The gene calls are TRBV6-1 and TRBJ1-3; D unclear. The CDR3 is 12 amino acids. The germline V gene has CDR1 MNHNS and CDR2 SASEGT. Between the trimmed V and J ends, which lost 5 bases and 8 bases, there was a span of 10 bases. The CDR3 sequence is CASSSTLDTIYF. The CDR3 region has the DNA TGTGCCAGCAGTTCGACCCTAGACACCATATATTTT.

The sample holds many counts of this clonotype. This chain connects TRBV3-1 to TRBJ1-3, with D hard to call. Germline V CDR1 and CDR2: LGHDT, YNNKEL (reference sequence). This CDR3 contains 14 residues. The ends were cut back, 6 bases at V and 4 bases at J, with 13 bases in the middle. The CDR3 sequence: CASRPARSGNTIYF. CDR3 nucleotides: TGTGCCAGCAGGCCCGCAAGGTCGGGAAACACCATATATTTT.

The genes are TRBV20-1 and TRBJ2-3; 7 bases fit TRBD1. This CDR3 comprises 13 residues. Losses at the gene ends were 8 bases for V and 6 bases for J; bases not matched to a gene: 11. Germline CDR1 reads DFQATT; CDR2 reads SNEGSKA (reference sequence). The CDR3, as DNA: TGCAGTTGCGACAGGGTTTTAGTTGATACGCAGTATTTT. As protein: CSCDRVLVDTQYF.

This clonotype was recorded many times. CDR3 sequence (DNA): TGCAGTGCTAGAGAACGTGGGCAGACCAGAGGCGAGCAGTACTTC. Protein sequence: CSARERGQTRGEQYF. The rearrangement uses TRBV20-1 and TRBJ2-7, with no clear D. V lost 0 bases and J 6 bases, leaving 18 bases between the germline ends. Germline V CDR1 and CDR2: DFQATT, SNEGSKA (reference sequence). The CDR3 is 15 amino acids.

In its sample, this clonotype was seen many times. The chain uses TRBV28 and TRBJ2-6; 8 positions agree with TRBD1. V lost 4 bases, J lost 4 bases, and 15 bases stayed unmatched. Germline V gives CDR1 MDHEN, CDR2 SYDVKM. The CDR3 runs 19 residues. DNA for the CDR3: TGTGCCAGCAGTTCATCTCGGGACAGGCCGATCCTGGGGGCCAACGTCCTGACTTTC. This encodes CASSSSRDRPILGANVLTF.

This clonotype was picked up many times. The germline gene is not matched at one end of the junction; a read error may be the cause. The J gene is TRBJ2-5, the V gene TRBV18, with D perhaps TRBD1 (6 bases). CDR3 length: 15 amino acids. The germline V gene encodes CDR1 KGHSH and CDR2 LQKENI. Here the CDR3 DNA reads TGTGCCAGCTCAAATGCCAGGGGTAATCAAGAGTCCCAGTACTTC. This gives the protein CASSNARGNQESQYF.

At least ten counts were recorded for this clonotype. The chain carries TRBV18 and TRBJ1-1; D might be TRBD1 (5 bases). CDR3 length: 16 amino acids. Germline loops: CDR1 KGHSH, CDR2 LQKENI. The V end was cut by 3 bases, the J end by 2 bases, with 16 bases between. The DNA for the CDR3 is TGTGCCAGCTCACCTCAGGCCCAGGGACGCAACACTGAAGCTTTCTTT. Protein: CASSPQAQGRNTEAFF.

The chain recombines TRBV13 with TRBJ1-2, with 7 bases matching TRBD1. The junction had 8 bases not matched to a gene; V was cut back by 8 bases and J by 8 bases. The CDR3 has 12 amino acids. CDR1 is PRHDT, CDR2 FYEKMQ, per germline (reference sequence). The CDR3 DNA reads TGTGCCAGCCGGAGACGAGGGGGCGGCTACACCTTC. Translation: CASRRRGGGYTF.

The chain uses TRBV20-1 and TRBJ2-1; 7 positions match TRBD2. The CDR3 spans 12 residues. The germline CDR1 and CDR2 sequences are DFQATT and SNEGSKA (reference sequence). The junction had 6 bases not matched to a gene; V was cut back by 6 bases and J by 7 bases. DNA for the CDR3: TGCAGTGCGCCCTGGGAGGGGAATGAGCAGTTCTTC. Its protein is CSAPWEGNEQFF.